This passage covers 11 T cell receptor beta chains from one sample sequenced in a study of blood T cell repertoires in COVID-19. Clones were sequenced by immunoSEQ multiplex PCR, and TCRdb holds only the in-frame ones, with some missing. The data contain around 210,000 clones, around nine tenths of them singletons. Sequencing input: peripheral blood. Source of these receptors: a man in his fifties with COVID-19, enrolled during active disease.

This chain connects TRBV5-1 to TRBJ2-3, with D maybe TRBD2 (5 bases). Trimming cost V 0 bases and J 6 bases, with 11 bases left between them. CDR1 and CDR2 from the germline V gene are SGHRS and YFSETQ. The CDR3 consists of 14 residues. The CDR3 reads CASSLATGVDTQYF. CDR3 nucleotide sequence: TGCGCCAGCAGCTTGGCCACCGGGGTGGATACGCAGTATTTT. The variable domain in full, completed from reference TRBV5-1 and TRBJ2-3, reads KAGVTQTPRYLIKTRGQQVTLSCSPISGHRSVSWYQQTPGQGLQFLFEYFSETQRNKGNFPGRFSGRQFSNSRSEMNVSTLELGDSALYLCASSLATGVDTQYFGPGTRLTVL.

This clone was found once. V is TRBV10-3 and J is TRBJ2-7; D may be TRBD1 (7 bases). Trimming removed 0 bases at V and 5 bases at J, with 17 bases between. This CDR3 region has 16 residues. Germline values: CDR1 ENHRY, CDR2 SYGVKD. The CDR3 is CAISESIRQGGDEQYF. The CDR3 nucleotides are TGTGCCATCAGTGAGTCGATCCGACAGGGAGGCGACGAGCAGTACTTC.

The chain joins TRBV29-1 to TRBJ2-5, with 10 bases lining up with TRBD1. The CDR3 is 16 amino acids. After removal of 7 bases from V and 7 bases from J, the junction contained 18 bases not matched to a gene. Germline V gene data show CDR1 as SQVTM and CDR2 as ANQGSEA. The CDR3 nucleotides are TGCAGCGCCACAACTCCGGGACAGGGGTCACCAGGGACCCAGTACTTC. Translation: CSATTPGQGSPGTQYF. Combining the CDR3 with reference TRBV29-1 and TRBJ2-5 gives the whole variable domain SAVISQKPSRDICQRGTSLTIQCQVDSQVTMMFWYRQQPGQSLTLIATANQGSEATYESGFVIDKFPISRPNLTFSTLTVSNMSPEDSSIYLCSATTPGQGSPGTQYFGPGTRLLVL.

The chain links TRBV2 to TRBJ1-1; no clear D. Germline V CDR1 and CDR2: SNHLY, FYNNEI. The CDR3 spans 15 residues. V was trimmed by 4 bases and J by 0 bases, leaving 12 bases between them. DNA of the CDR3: TGTGCCAGCAGTGCCATGCAGGCAGTGAACACTGAAGCTTTCTTT. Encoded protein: CASSAMQAVNTEAFF.

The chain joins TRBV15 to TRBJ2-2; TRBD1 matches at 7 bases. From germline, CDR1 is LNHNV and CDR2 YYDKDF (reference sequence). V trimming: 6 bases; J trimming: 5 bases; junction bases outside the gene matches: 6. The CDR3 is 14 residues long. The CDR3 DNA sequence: TGTGCCACCAGGCGGACAGGAGGAACCGGGGAGCTGTTTTTT. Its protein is CATRRTGGTGELFF.

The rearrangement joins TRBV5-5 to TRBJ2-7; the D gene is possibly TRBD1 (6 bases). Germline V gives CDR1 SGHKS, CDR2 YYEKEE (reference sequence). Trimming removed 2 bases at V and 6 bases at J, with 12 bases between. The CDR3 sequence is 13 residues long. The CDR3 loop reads CASSLNRVREQYF. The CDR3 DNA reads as TGTGCCAGCAGCTTAAACAGGGTACGCGAGCAGTACTTC.

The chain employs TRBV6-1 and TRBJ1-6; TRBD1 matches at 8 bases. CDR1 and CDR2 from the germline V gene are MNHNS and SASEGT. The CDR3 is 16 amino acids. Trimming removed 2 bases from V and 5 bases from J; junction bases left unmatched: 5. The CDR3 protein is CASSEQGAVDNSPLHF. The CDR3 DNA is TGTGCCAGCAGTGAACAGGGGGCTGTTGATAATTCACCCCTCCACTTT.

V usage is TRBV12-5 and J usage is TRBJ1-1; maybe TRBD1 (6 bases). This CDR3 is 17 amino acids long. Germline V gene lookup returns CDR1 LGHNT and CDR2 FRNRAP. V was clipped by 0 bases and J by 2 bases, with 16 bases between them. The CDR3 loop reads CASGLVLTGRGNTEAFF. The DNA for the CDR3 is TGTGCTAGTGGTTTGGTACTTACAGGGAGAGGTAACACTGAAGCTTTCTTT.

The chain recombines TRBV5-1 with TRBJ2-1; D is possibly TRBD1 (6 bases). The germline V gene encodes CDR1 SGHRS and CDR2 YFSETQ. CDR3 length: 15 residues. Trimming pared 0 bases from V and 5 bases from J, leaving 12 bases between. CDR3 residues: CASSLAGVLDNEQFF. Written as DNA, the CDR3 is TGCGCCAGCAGCTTGGCAGGGGTCCTTGACAATGAGCAGTTCTTC.

CDR3 nucleotides: TGTGCCAGCAGCCCTCGGTCTGCGGGAGGGGCCGAGCAGTACTTC. It encodes CASSPRSAGGAEQYF. V gene TRBV5-4 combines with J gene TRBJ2-7; 9 positions match TRBD2. Germline V CDR1 and CDR2: SGHNT, YYREEE (reference sequence). CDR3 length: 15 residues. With V trimmed by 4 bases and J by 6 bases, 11 bases remained unmatched.

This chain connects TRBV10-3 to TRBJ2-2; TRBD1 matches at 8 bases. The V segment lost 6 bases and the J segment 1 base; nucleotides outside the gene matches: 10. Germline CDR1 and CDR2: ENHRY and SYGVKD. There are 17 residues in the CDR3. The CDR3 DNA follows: TGTGCCATCAGAACCATGGTTGGGACAGGGAACACCGGGGAGCTGTTTTTT. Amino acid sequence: CAIRTMVGTGNTGELFF.